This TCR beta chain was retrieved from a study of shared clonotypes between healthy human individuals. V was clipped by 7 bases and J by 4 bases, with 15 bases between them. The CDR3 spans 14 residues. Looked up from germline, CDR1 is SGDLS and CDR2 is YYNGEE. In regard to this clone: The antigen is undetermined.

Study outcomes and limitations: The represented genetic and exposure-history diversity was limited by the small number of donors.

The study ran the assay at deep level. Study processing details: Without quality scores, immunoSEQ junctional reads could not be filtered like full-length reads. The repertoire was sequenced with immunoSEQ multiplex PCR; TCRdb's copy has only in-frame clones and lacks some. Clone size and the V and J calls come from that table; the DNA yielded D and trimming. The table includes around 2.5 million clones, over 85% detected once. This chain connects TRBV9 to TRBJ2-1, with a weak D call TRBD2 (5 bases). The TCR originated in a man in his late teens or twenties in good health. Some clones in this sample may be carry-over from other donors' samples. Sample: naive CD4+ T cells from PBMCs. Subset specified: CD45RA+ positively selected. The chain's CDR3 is CASAKAEVYNEQFF. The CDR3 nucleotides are TGTGCCAGCGCAAAGGCGGAGGTATACAATGAGCAGTTCTTC.